Listed below are T cell receptor beta chains from one sample, sequenced in a study of T-cell memory formation after mild COVID-19. TCRdb itself ran the 5' RACE reads through MiXCR, one entry per CDR3 protein. The data show around 370,000 distinct CDR3 sequences, approximately 21% seen once. Material: PBMCs or a T cell subset sorted from them (not recorded which). Every receptor here comes from an adult woman who had mild COVID-19 (a few samples of this study predate the infection). Cell type and time point are not known. CDR3s include the opening cysteine and the closing phenylalanine or tryptophan.

cdr3_length j_call v_call cdr3_aa
16 TRBJ1-1 TRBV11-3 CASSTPAGVGHTEAFF
14 TRBJ2-1 TRBV6-6 CASSSSGGHNEQFF
14 TRBJ2-7 TRBV5-1 CASSLAGTGVEQYF
16 TRBJ2-5 TRBV7-2 CASSSQAGTIQETQYF
16 TRBJ1-1 TRBV6-6 CASSSFQLNGVTEAFF
15 TRBJ1-5 TRBV10-3 CAISERTDSNQPQHF
14 TRBJ2-1 TRBV30 CAWSPGGTNNEQFF
13 TRBJ1-2 TRBV10-3 CAISDMTPYGYTF
14 TRBJ2-5 TRBV5-5 CASSSGQNQETQYF
11 TRBJ1-2 TRBV3-1 CASSQGGPYTF
15 TRBJ2-4 TRBV2 CASRLAGGPGNIQYF
16 TRBJ2-5 TRBV6-2/TRBV6-3 CASSTPRLAGGGTQYF
17 TRBJ2-3 TRBV11-1 CASSLASLGLALNTQYF
17 TRBJ2-5 TRBV7-2 CASSSASPRRDQETQYF
16 TRBJ2-5 TRBV25-1 CASRTVPGQGSETQYF
14 TRBJ2-7 TRBV7-9 CARSARTSGYEQYF
14 TRBJ1-6 TRBV6-2/TRBV6-3 CASSLTGPSSPLHF
15 TRBJ2-5 TRBV5-1 CASSPSPGHLETQYF
15 TRBJ1-1 TRBV5-1 CASSSGQRGNTEAFF
14 TRBJ2-7 TRBV7-8 CASSLGQERYEQYF
15 TRBJ1-5 TRBV19 CASTPADRGQQPQHF
15 TRBJ2-5 TRBV25-1 CASSERGRGGETQYF
14 TRBJ1-6 TRBV12-3/TRBV12-4 CASSWGGGDSPLHF
11 TRBJ1-1 TRBV7-9 CATADGGKAFF
14 TRBJ1-2 TRBV27 CASSGTGRRYGYTF
14 TRBJ2-1 TRBV18 CASFDPASGPINVF
17 TRBJ1-1 TRBV5-6 CASSIAGTGAGNTEAFF
17 TRBJ2-1 TRBV5-1 CASSLRLAGGSYNEQFF
16 TRBJ2-3 TRBV5-4 CASSFRLNRGTDTQYF
15 TRBJ2-3 TRBV9 CASSVLGRHTDTQYF
16 TRBJ1-1 TRBV5-1 CASSFVAGGPNTEAFF
13 TRBJ1-6 TRBV15 CATSRVVGFTLHF
15 TRBJ2-1 TRBV12-3/TRBV12-4 CASSPEGTGKNEQFF
14 TRBJ2-7 TRBV25-1 CASGLERGGYEQYF
12 TRBJ2-7 TRBV12-3/TRBV12-4 CASRPTSGEQYF
15 TRBJ2-7 TRBV30 CAWSLGLVSGTEQYF
15 TRBJ2-5 TRBV30 CAWSLPSGYQETQYF
15 TRBJ1-1 TRBV18 CASSPGRGLDTEAFF
15 TRBJ2-7 TRBV27 CASSSPGQGAWEQYF
15 TRBJ2-2 TRBV24-1 CATSDYDGNTGELFF
16 TRBJ2-7 TRBV3-1 CASSQDQASGPYEQYF
15 TRBJ2-2 TRBV24-1 CARMRDSELPGELFF
13 TRBJ2-1 TRBV7-2 CASSSGLAGLQFF
16 TRBJ1-5 TRBV12-3/TRBV12-4 CASRQGGTLSNQPQHF
14 TRBJ2-2 TRBV19 CASSISGGTGELFF
10 TRBJ2-7 TRBV27 CSAGWYEQYF
15 TRBJ2-7 TRBV12-3/TRBV12-4 CASRSDRGLYDEQYF
13 TRBJ1-2 TRBV6-2/TRBV6-3 CASSYQSRGGYTF
17 TRBJ1-2 TRBV28 CASSFGVGRGRNYGYTF
15 TRBJ2-1 TRBV12-3/TRBV12-4 CASSEGQRVRNEQFF
15 TRBJ1-1 TRBV7-3 CASSLRGGMNTEAFF
18 TRBJ2-1 TRBV7-6 CASSSSPLRGRTYNEQFF
15 TRBJ2-3 TRBV7-3 CASSWSGRGTDTQYF
15 TRBJ1-2 TRBV4-1 CASSQARDNLYGYTF
20 TRBJ2-3 TRBV7-8 CASSLARSGSGRAGTDTQYF
14 TRBJ2-5 TRBV5-4 CASRQTLLQETQYF
13 TRBJ1-3 TRBV7-9 CASKGFSGNTIYF
13 TRBJ1-1 TRBV10-3 CAISRDGGTEAFF
14 TRBJ1-5 TRBV24-1 CATSDFGGNQPQHF